Sequencing of this T cell receptor (beta chain) was carried out in a study of technical replicates of blood from a handful of donors. TCRdb's copy holds only in-frame clones and misses some; the assay was immunoSEQ multiplex PCR. The repertoire includes about 97,000 clones, about 96% of them detected once, and around 0.35% sits in the top ten. The V gene's germline CDR1 is KGHSH and CDR2 LQKENI. This CDR3 has 18 residues. V shed 0 bases and J 5 bases; nucleotides not matched to a gene: 13. The chain couples TRBV18 to TRBJ2-5, with TRBD2 identical over 9 bases. Sequencing was performed on T cells isolated from PBMCs. The receptor's source is a human donor in good health. CDR3 sequence (DNA): TGTGCCAGCTCACCACCCACCCAGGGAAGCGGGAGGCGGGAGACCCAGTACTTC. Protein sequence: CASSPPTQGSGRRETQYF.